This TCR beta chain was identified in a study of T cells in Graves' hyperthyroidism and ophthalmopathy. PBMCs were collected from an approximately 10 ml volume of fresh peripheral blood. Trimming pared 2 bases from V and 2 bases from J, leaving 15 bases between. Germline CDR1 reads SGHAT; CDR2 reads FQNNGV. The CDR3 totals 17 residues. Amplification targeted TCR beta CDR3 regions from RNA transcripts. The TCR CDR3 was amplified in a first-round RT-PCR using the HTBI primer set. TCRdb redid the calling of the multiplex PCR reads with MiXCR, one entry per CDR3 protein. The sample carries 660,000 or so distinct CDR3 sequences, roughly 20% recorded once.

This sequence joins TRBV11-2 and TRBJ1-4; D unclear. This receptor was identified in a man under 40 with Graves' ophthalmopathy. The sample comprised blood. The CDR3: CASSLIFRRPTNEKLFF. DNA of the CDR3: TGTGCCAGCAGCTTAATATTTAGGAGGCCCACTAATGAAAAACTGTTTTTT.